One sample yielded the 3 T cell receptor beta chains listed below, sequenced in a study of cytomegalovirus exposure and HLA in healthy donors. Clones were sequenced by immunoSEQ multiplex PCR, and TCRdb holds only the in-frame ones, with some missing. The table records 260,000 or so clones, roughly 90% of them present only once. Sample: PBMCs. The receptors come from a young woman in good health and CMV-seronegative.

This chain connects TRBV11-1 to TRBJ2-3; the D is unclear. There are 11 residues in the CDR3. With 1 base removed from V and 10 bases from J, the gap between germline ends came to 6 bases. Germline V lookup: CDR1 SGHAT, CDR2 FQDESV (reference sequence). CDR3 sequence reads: CASSLGASQYF. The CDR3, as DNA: TGTGCCAGCAGCTTAGGGGCCTCGCAGTATTTT.

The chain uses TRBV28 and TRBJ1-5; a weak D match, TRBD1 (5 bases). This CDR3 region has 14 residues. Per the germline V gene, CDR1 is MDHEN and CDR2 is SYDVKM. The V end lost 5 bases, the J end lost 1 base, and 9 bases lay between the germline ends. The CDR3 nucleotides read TGTGCCAGCAGTCGGGGGATAAGCAATCAGCCCCAGCATTTT. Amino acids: CASSRGISNQPQHF.

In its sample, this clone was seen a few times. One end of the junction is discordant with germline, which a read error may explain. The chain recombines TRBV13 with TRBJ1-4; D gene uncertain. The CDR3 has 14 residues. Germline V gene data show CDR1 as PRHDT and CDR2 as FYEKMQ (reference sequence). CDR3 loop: CASSIGSSFEKLFF. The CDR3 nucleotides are TGTGCCAGCAGCATAGGGTCGTCGTTTGAAAAACTGTTTTTT.